Following are 31 T cell receptor beta chains from one sample sequenced in a study of T cell responses to AZD1222 COVID-19 vaccine. TCRdb's copy holds only in-frame clones and misses some; the assay was immunoSEQ multiplex PCR. The top ten clones hold around 8% of a sample with about 150,000 clones, approximately 83% of them seen once. The sequences come from peripheral blood, collected on day 0 of AZD1222 vaccination. The receptors derive from an adult in good health.

This clone has just a few counts. The V gene is TRBV3-1 (or the pseudogene TRBV3-2), the J gene TRBJ2-5, with TRBD2 matching 8 bases. The CDR3 has 17 amino acids. With V trimmed by 1 base and J by 7 bases, 14 bases remained unmatched. The germline gives CDR1 LGHDT, CDR2 YNNKEL (reference sequence). This chain's CDR3 is CASSQGTTSGPLRTQYF. The CDR3 bases are TGTGCCAGCAGCCAAGGCACCACTAGCGGACCGTTAAGGACCCAGTACTTC.

The chain joins TRBV14 to TRBJ1-2; no firm D call. The germline V gene has CDR1 SGHDN and CDR2 FVKESK. Trimming pared 2 bases from V and 1 base from J, leaving 11 bases between. The CDR3 covers 15 residues. The CDR3, as DNA: TGTGCCAGCAGCCAATTTGAGGGAATTAACTATGGCTACACCTTC. Translated: CASSQFEGINYGYTF.

This sequence joins TRBV19 and TRBJ1-1, with D hard to call. Germline values: CDR1 LNHDA, CDR2 SQIVND (reference sequence). V was pared by 6 bases and J by 6 bases, with 17 bases between. This CDR3 is built from 14 residues. The CDR3 sequence: CASRPKRRAAEAFF. CDR3 DNA sequence: TGTGCCAGTAGACCGAAACGTCGGGCAGCTGAAGCTTTCTTT.

This clone has only a few counts. The V call is TRBV5-1, the J call TRBJ1-5; D not certain. The CDR3 is made up of 14 amino acids. The V end lost 5 bases, the J end lost 3 bases, and 12 bases lay between the germline ends. The germline V gene encodes CDR1 SGHRS and CDR2 YFSETQ. CDR3 sequence: CASRHDGTNQPQHF. CDR3 coding DNA: TGCGCCAGCAGGCACGACGGTACCAATCAGCCCCAGCATTTT.

This chain links TRBV15 with TRBJ1-5, with TRBD1 identical over 7 bases. Germline CDR1 reads LNHNV; CDR2 reads YYDKDF (reference sequence). This CDR3 is 13 amino acids long. V lost 9 bases and J lost 6; bases outside the gene matches: 8. CDR3 DNA sequence: TGTGCCACGAACCGGGACAGAAGTCAGCCCCAGCATTTT. This encodes CATNRDRSQPQHF.

This clone turned up a few times. This chain uses TRBV24-1 with TRBJ1-2, with a weak D call TRBD1 (6 bases). The CDR3 is 14 amino acids. V dropped 5 bases and J dropped 10 bases, with 19 bases sitting between them. Germline CDR1 reads KGHDR; CDR2 reads SFDVKD. CDR3 DNA: TGTGCCACCAGTGGGGGGGCAGGGCAAGAAGACTACACCTTC. Protein: CATSGGAGQEDYTF.

This chain uses TRBV7-8 with TRBJ1-2; D unclear. Germline CDR1 SGHVS, CDR2 FQNEAQ. V was clipped by 1 base and J by 4 bases, with 13 bases between them. CDR3 length equals 15 residues. The CDR3 loop is CASSLGTPGSYGYTF. CDR3 bases: TGTGCCAGCAGCTTAGGGACCCCCGGGAGCTATGGCTACACCTTC.

This clone was counted once. The chain combines TRBV18 with TRBJ1-6; D is undetermined. CDR1 is KGHSH and CDR2 is LQKENI in the germline V gene. CDR3 length equals 16 residues. V was trimmed by 4 bases and J by 5 bases, leaving 15 bases between them. CDR3 sequence reads: CASSREEVRHNSPLHF. Written as DNA, the CDR3 is TGTGCCAGCTCACGGGAGGAGGTTAGGCATAATTCACCCCTCCACTTT.

The rearrangement links TRBV1 to TRBJ2-3; the tabulated D call, TRBD2, remains unverified against the DNA. TRBV1 is reported as a pseudogene. The CDR3 runs to 20 residues. This chain's CDR3 is CTSSPISPRREGQLTDTQYF. CDR3 nucleotides: TGCACCAGCAGCCCAATCAGCCCCAGGCGGGAGGGCCAATTGACAGATACGCAGTATTTT.

The gene calls are TRBV4-1 and TRBJ1-2, with D unresolved. Germline V CDR1 and CDR2: MGHRA, YSYEKL. Trimming stripped 4 bases from V and 6 bases from J, with 12 bases between. This CDR3 is built from 13 residues. Here the CDR3 reads CASSRTPIDGYTF. Here the CDR3 DNA reads TGCGCCAGCAGCCGAACACCCATTGATGGCTACACCTTC.

This chain links TRBV9 with TRBJ2-2; D is possibly TRBD1 (5 bases). Germline-derived CDR1 and CDR2 are SGDLS and YYNGEE. V was shortened by 3 bases and J by 0 bases, with 12 bases between the two germline ends. The length of the CDR3 is 16 residues. The CDR3 DNA sequence: TGTGCCAGCAGCGCGGGTGGACATTCGAACACCGGGGAGCTGTTTTTT. It codes for CASSAGGHSNTGELFF.

Details on this clone: The sample holds other DNA sequences that translate to the same CDR3. The chain is built from TRBV10-3 and TRBJ2-1; unclear D gene. The CDR3 spans 11 residues. V lost 5 bases, J lost 7 bases, and 6 bases lay in between. Germline CDR1 reads ENHRY; CDR2 reads SYGVKD. In DNA, the CDR3 is TGTGCCATCAGTCCTGGGAATGAGCAGTTCTTC. Its translation: CAISPGNEQFF.

The rearrangement joins TRBV19 to TRBJ1-1, with D uncertain. V was pared by 8 bases and J by 5 bases, with 12 bases between. Germline CDR1 LNHDA, CDR2 SQIVND (reference sequence). CDR3 length: 12 residues. The DNA for the CDR3 is TGTGCCAGTGCTTGGAAGGAGACTGAAGCTTTCTTT. Protein product: CASAWKETEAFF. Together with reference TRBV19 and TRBJ1-1, the CDR3 gives the full variable domain: DGGITQSPKYLFRKEGQNVTLSCEQNLNHDAMYWYRQDPGQGLRLIYYSQIVNDFQKGDIAEGYSVSREKKESFPLTVTSAQKNPTAFYLCASAWKETEAFFGQGTRLTVV.

The rearrangement uses TRBV10-1 and TRBJ1-1; D perhaps matches TRBD1 (5 bases). Trimming removed 6 bases at V and 2 bases at J, with 13 bases between. CDR3 length: 14 amino acids. Germline V gene lookup returns CDR1 WNHNN and CDR2 SYGVQD (reference sequence). This chain's CDR3 is CASSKPGINTEAFF. The CDR3 nucleotides are TGCGCCAGCAGCAAACCAGGGATCAACACTGAAGCTTTCTTT.

In this sample, this clone turned up once. Other DNA sequences in the sample encode the same CDR3. V usage is TRBV12-3 or TRBV12-4 and J usage is TRBJ1-3, with unresolved D. The CDR3 consists of 13 residues. V was clipped by 1 base and J by 0 bases, with 1 base between them. CDR3 DNA: TGTGCCAGCAGTTTAGGCTCTGGAAACACCATATATTTT. This gives the protein CASSLGSGNTIYF.

The chain recombines TRBV30 with TRBJ1-2; tentative D call: TRBD1 (6 bases). This CDR3 spans 15 amino acids. Germline V gene lookup returns CDR1 GTSNPN and CDR2 SVGIG (reference sequence). Trimming shortened V by 1 base and J by 8 bases, and 20 bases separated the two germline ends. The CDR3 region is CAWSAHGQGIWGYTF. In DNA, the CDR3 is TGTGCCTGGAGTGCGCACGGGCAGGGGATATGGGGCTACACCTTC.

This chain links TRBV2 with TRBJ2-1; 11 bases align to TRBD2. This CDR3 comprises 16 residues. Germline V CDR1 and CDR2: SNHLY, FYNNEI. Trimming cost V 7 bases and J 7 bases; bases outside gene matches: 12. CDR3 sequence: CASTGWGTSGLNEQFF. Here the CDR3 DNA reads TGTGCCAGCACCGGATGGGGGACTAGCGGACTAAATGAGCAGTTCTTC.

V usage is TRBV27 and J usage is TRBJ1-2; the D gene is possibly TRBD1 (5 bases). This CDR3 is 14 amino acids long. Per the germline V gene, CDR1 is MNHEY and CDR2 is SMNVEV (reference sequence). V was clipped by 4 bases and J by 2 bases, with 11 bases between them. CDR3 protein: CASSSPGMNYGYTF. CDR3 DNA sequence: TGTGCCAGCAGTTCCCCAGGGATGAACTATGGCTACACCTTC.

The chain links TRBV29-1 to TRBJ1-1; D is unclear. V gave up 4 bases and J gave up 1 base, with 4 bases separating them. The CDR3 runs 11 residues. Germline V CDR1 and CDR2: SQVTM, ANQGSEA. In DNA form, the CDR3 reads TGCAGCGTTGGGCAGAACACTGAAGCTTTCTTT. As protein: CSVGQNTEAFF.

The chain recombines TRBV11-2 with TRBJ2-2; no reliable D call. Germline V gene data show CDR1 as SGHAT and CDR2 as FQNNGV. The CDR3 has 15 residues. The ends were cut back, 3 bases at V and 0 bases at J, with 8 bases in the middle. CDR3 sequence reads: CASSFGTANTGELFF. The CDR3 coding sequence is TGTGCCAGCAGCTTTGGCACAGCGAACACCGGGGAGCTGTTTTTT.

The chain recombines TRBV11-3 with TRBJ2-1; 16 nucleotides agree with TRBD2. This CDR3 comprises 18 residues. Germline V gene sequence: CDR1 SGHNT, CDR2 YENEEA. The ends lost 5 bases at V and 6 bases at J; junction bases unmatched: 10. CDR3: CASSARGTSGGAGNEQFF. CDR3 nucleotide sequence: TGTGCCAGCAGCGCCCGAGGGACTAGCGGGGGGGCCGGCAATGAGCAGTTCTTC.

This clone was recorded only once. This sequence joins TRBV3-1 (or the pseudogene TRBV3-2) and TRBJ1-2, with D possibly matching TRBD1 (5 bases). V was cut by 3 bases and J by 0 bases, with 11 bases left in between. Germline V gives CDR1 LGHDT, CDR2 YNNKEL (reference sequence). The CDR3 runs 15 residues. The CDR3 sequence is CASSHWDRTNYGYTF. As DNA, the CDR3 is TGTGCCAGCAGCCACTGGGACCGAACTAACTATGGCTACACCTTC.

The V call is TRBV4-1, the J call TRBJ1-2; a weak D match, TRBD1 (6 bases). The germline V gene has CDR1 MGHRA and CDR2 YSYEKL. The ends were cut back, 4 bases at V and 4 bases at J, with 10 bases in the middle. The CDR3 totals 13 residues. CDR3 loop: CASSRSQGYGYTF. In DNA, the CDR3 is TGCGCCAGCAGCCGGTCACAGGGCTATGGCTACACCTTC.

The rearrangement links TRBV20-1 to TRBJ1-1; 7 bases match TRBD1. The V segment lost 6 bases and the J segment 10 bases; nucleotides outside the gene matches: 8. The germline V gene has CDR1 DFQATT and CDR2 SNEGSKA (reference sequence). The CDR3 extends over 11 amino acids. CDR3 region: CSALDRVRAFF. CDR3 bases: TGCAGTGCCTTAGACAGGGTCCGAGCTTTCTTT.

The genes are TRBV18 and TRBJ2-3; D possibly corresponds to TRBD2 (6 bases). The CDR3 spans 16 residues. Trimming removed 0 bases from V and 2 bases from J, with 12 bases in between. In germline, CDR1 is KGHSH, CDR2 LQKENI. CDR3 in amino acids: CASSPPVAGPTDTQYF. CDR3 bases: TGTGCCAGCTCACCACCAGTGGCGGGACCCACAGATACGCAGTATTTT.

The V call is TRBV19, the J call TRBJ2-3; 9 bases agree with TRBD1. Germline CDR1 is LNHDA and CDR2 is SQIVND (reference sequence). The CDR3 contains 16 residues. The ends lost 1 base at V and 6 bases at J; junction bases unmatched: 8. In DNA form, the CDR3 reads TGTGCCAGTAGTATAGTTGGGACAGGGCTGAGGGATACGCAGTATTTT. Its translation is CASSIVGTGLRDTQYF.

The chain links TRBV7-9 to TRBJ1-6; D ambiguous. The germline gives CDR1 SEHNR, CDR2 FQNEAQ (reference sequence). The V end lost 2 bases, the J end lost 7 bases, and 9 bases lay between the germline ends. The CDR3 length is 14 residues. CDR3 DNA: TGTGCCAGCAGCTTACGCACCCTGAATTCACCCCTCCACTTT. Protein product: CASSLRTLNSPLHF. Full variable domain (rest looked up from reference TRBV7-9 and TRBJ1-6): DTGVSQNPRHKITKRGQNVTFRCDPISEHNRLYWYRQTLGQGPEFLTYFQNEAQLEKSRLLSDRFSAERPKGSFSTLEIQRTEQGDSAMYLCASSLRTLNSPLHFGNGTRLTVT.

The chain joins TRBV30 to TRBJ2-7; 8 bases map to TRBD1. The V and J ends lost 0 bases and 3 bases, in that order; junction bases with no gene match: 1. CDR1 and CDR2 (germline): GTSNPN, SVGIG (reference sequence). This CDR3 comprises 13 residues. CDR3 in DNA: TGTGCCTGGAGTGTAACAGGGGGCTACGAGCAGTACTTC. This encodes CAWSVTGGYEQYF.

The V and J genes are TRBV28 and TRBJ1-3, with D uncertain. Per the germline V gene, CDR1 is MDHEN and CDR2 is SYDVKM. This CDR3 has 12 amino acids. The V end lost 6 bases, the J end lost 2 bases, and 5 bases lay between the germline ends. For the CDR3, the DNA is TGTGCCAGCAGGGAGGCTGGAAACACCATATATTTT. This gives the protein CASREAGNTIYF.

The V and J genes are TRBV18 and TRBJ1-1; D might be TRBD1 (5 bases). This CDR3 is built from 15 residues. CDR1 and CDR2 from the germline V gene are KGHSH and LQKENI. Trimming pared 0 bases from V and 4 bases from J, leaving 12 bases between. CDR3 bases: TGTGCCAGCTCACCACCTGTGGGGGGTATCACTGAAGCTTTCTTT. This codes for CASSPPVGGITEAFF.

V is TRBV7-9 and J is TRBJ2-5, with a possible D match to TRBD2 (6 bases). Germline V gene data show CDR1 as SEHNR and CDR2 as FQNEAQ (reference sequence). This CDR3 contains 15 residues. V lost 1 base and J lost 4, with 13 bases in between. For the CDR3, the DNA is TGTGCCAGCAGCTTAGTCGGGGGACCCCGAGAGACCCAGTACTTC. Protein product: CASSLVGGPRETQYF.